One and the same sample provided the 18 T cell receptor beta chains below, sequenced in a study of shared clonotypes between healthy human individuals. Generated by immunoSEQ multiplex PCR, the TCRdb table keeps only in-frame clones and is missing some. The data contain a few hundred thousand clones, around 95% of them singletons. Positively selected for CCR7, the CD45RO-negative cells used as naive CD8 cells excluded terminally differentiated effector memory CD45RA+ cells. Sequencing was carried out using naive CD8+ T cells sorted from blood. All receptors derive from a woman in her twenties or thirties in good health.

Points on this clone: The identical CDR3 is also encoded by other nucleotide sequences in the sample. CDR3 in DNA: TGTGCCAGTAGGGACATCTACGAGCAGTACTTC. Translating gives CASRDIYEQYF. The chain combines TRBV6-1 with TRBJ2-7; possibly TRBD1 for D (6 bases). The germline V gene encodes CDR1 MNHNS and CDR2 SASEGT. V was trimmed by 9 bases and J by 3 bases, leaving 9 bases between them. The CDR3 runs to 11 residues.

The chain carries TRBV27 and TRBJ2-5; D gene uncertain. The J call may be faulty, since TRBJ2-7 better matches the DNA end. Germline values: CDR1 MNHEY, CDR2 SMNVEV (reference sequence). This CDR3 contains 13 residues. The CDR3 sequence: CASSWQVNYEQYF. The DNA of the CDR3 is TGTGCCAGCAGTTGGCAGGTAAATTACGAGCAGTACTTC.

Remarks on this clone: The junction departs from germline at one end; a sequencing error may be responsible. Other DNA variants within this sample encode the same CDR3. V and J are TRBV11-3 and TRBJ2-7, with 10 bases lining up with TRBD2. The CDR3 extends over 14 amino acids. Germline CDR1 is SGHNT and CDR2 is YENEEA. The CDR3 loop is CASSLSGRAYEQYF. The CDR3 nucleotides read TGTGCCAGCAGCTTAAGCGGGAGGGCATACGAACAGTACTTC.

In DNA, the CDR3 is TGTGCCAGCAGCTTAGTGCCGGGCAGTAATCAGCCCCAGCATTTT. Translation gives CASSLVPGSNQPQHF. The chain uses TRBV7-2 and TRBJ1-5, with no clear D. V lost 1 base to trimming and J lost 4 bases, with 11 bases between them. The CDR3 contains 15 residues. Germline loops: CDR1 SGHTA, CDR2 FQGNSA.

The chain recombines TRBV7-9 with TRBJ1-2; 8 bases line up with TRBD1. J was trimmed by 5 bases and V by 0 bases; bases with no gene match: 8. The CDR3 spans 16 residues. CDR1 SEHNR and CDR2 FQNEAQ come from the germline V gene (reference sequence). In DNA form, the CDR3 reads TGTGCCAGCAGCTTAGCGACGGGACAGGTGGGATATGGCTACACCTTC. Translated, it gives CASSLATGQVGYGYTF.

The rearrangement links TRBV5-4 to TRBJ2-5; 10 bases fit TRBD2. Losses at the gene ends were 3 bases for V and 5 bases for J; bases not matched to a gene: 7. Germline V CDR1 and CDR2: SGHNT, YYREEE (reference sequence). The CDR3 has 15 amino acids. CDR3 DNA: TGTGCCAGCAGCTCACTAGCGGGATTTGCGGAGACCCAGTACTTC. This translates into CASSSLAGFAETQYF. Full variable domain (remainder filled in from reference TRBV5-4 and TRBJ2-5): ETGVTQSPTHLIKTRGQQVTLRCSSQSGHNTVSWYQQALGQGPQFIFQYYREEENGRGNFPPRFSGLQFPNYSSELNVNALELDDSALYLCASSSLAGFAETQYFGPGTRLLVL.

This clone appeared a single time. The rearrangement links TRBV27 to TRBJ1-5; 7 bases line up with TRBD1. In germline, CDR1 is MNHEY, CDR2 SMNVEV (reference sequence). The junction had 10 bases not matched to a gene; V was cut back by 6 bases and J by 2 bases. There are 16 residues in the CDR3. In DNA form, the CDR3 reads TGTGCCAGCAGCCCCATCAGACAGGGCGGCAATCAGCCCCAGCATTTT. It specifies CASSPIRQGGNQPQHF.

The V call is TRBV7-6, the J call TRBJ2-7, with no clear D. The germline V gene encodes CDR1 SGHVS and CDR2 FNYEAQ. V was cut by 4 bases and J by 5 bases, with 9 bases left in between. The CDR3 runs 12 residues. The CDR3 DNA reads as TGTGCCAGCAGCTCCAATAACCACGAGCAGTACTTC. It yields the protein CASSSNNHEQYF.

This chain uses TRBV6-5 with TRBJ1-4; 7 nucleotides align to TRBD1. Trimming took 6 bases from V and 8 from J; bases not matched to a gene: 12. Germline V gives CDR1 MNHEY, CDR2 SVGAGI. The CDR3 has 15 amino acids. The CDR3 sequence is CASRSGTALWEKLFF. The CDR3, as DNA: TGTGCCAGCAGATCCGGGACAGCCTTGTGGGAAAAACTGTTTTTT.

The rearrangement links TRBV2 to TRBJ2-2; TRBD1 agrees at 7 bases. V was clipped by 10 bases and J by 3 bases; unmatched bases: 2. Germline lookup yields CDR1 SNHLY and CDR2 FYNNEI. There are 12 residues in the CDR3. This chain's CDR3 is CAIDRDTGELFF. In DNA form, the CDR3 reads TGTGCCATAGACAGGGACACCGGGGAGCTGTTTTTT. The complete variable domain, with remaining parts taken from reference TRBV2 and TRBJ2-2, reads EPEVTQTPSHQVTQMGQEVILRCVPISNHLYFYWYRQILGQKVEFLVSFYNNEISEKSEIFDDQFSVERPDGSNFTLKIRSTKLEDSAMYFCAIDRDTGELFFGEGSRLTVL.

The genes are TRBV5-1 and TRBJ2-1; D gene unclear. The ends were cut back, 3 bases at V and 4 bases at J, with 11 bases in the middle. The germline CDR1 and CDR2 sequences are SGHRS and YFSETQ. There are 14 residues in the CDR3. In DNA, the CDR3 is TGCGCCAGCAGCTCTCCAGAAACATACAATGAGCAGTTCTTC. Protein sequence: CASSSPETYNEQFF.

V usage is TRBV29-1 and J usage is TRBJ2-7; 11 bases fit TRBD1. CDR1 and CDR2 (germline): SQVTM, ANQGSEA. CDR3 length equals 13 residues. The trim removed 6 bases at V and 3 bases at J, leaving 4 bases unmatched. In DNA, the CDR3 is TGCAGCGTGCCCGGGACAGGGGGCTACGAGCAGTACTTC. The encoded protein is CSVPGTGGYEQYF.

The chain employs TRBV2 and TRBJ2-1; no firm D call. Germline CDR1 reads SNHLY; CDR2 reads FYNNEI. V was pared by 0 bases and J by 1 base, with 7 bases between. The CDR3 has 15 residues. The CDR3 nucleotides read TGTGCCAGCAGTGAAGCCGTCAGGTCCTACAATGAGCAGTTCTTC. It is translated as CASSEAVRSYNEQFF.

This clone was recorded once. V and J are TRBV11-2 and TRBJ2-5; 11 positions match TRBD2. The junction had 10 bases not matched to a gene; V was cut back by 5 bases and J by 5 bases. The CDR3 is 16 amino acids. Germline values: CDR1 SGHAT, CDR2 FQNNGV. CDR3 loop: CASSTRTSGFLETQYF. CDR3 sequence (DNA): TGTGCCAGCAGCACCCGGACTAGCGGGTTCCTGGAGACCCAGTACTTC.

V and J are TRBV28 and TRBJ1-2, with D maybe TRBD1 (6 bases). Germline assignment: CDR1 MDHEN and CDR2 SYDVKM. The CDR3 runs to 14 residues. V shed 3 bases and J shed 6 bases, with 14 bases lying between them. CDR3 nucleotide sequence: TGTGCCAGCAGTTTGGCAGGGGTGGATCATGGCTACACCTTC. Residues: CASSLAGVDHGYTF.

The chain uses TRBV11-2 and TRBJ2-7; 12 nucleotides align to TRBD2. Per germline, CDR1 SGHAT and CDR2 FQNNGV. The CDR3 is 14 residues long. J was trimmed by 3 bases and V by 5 bases; bases with no gene match: 2. The CDR3 region is CASSTSGRRYEQYF. The DNA for the CDR3 is TGTGCCAGCAGCACTAGCGGGAGGCGCTACGAGCAGTACTTC. The full variable domain, completed using reference TRBV11-2 and TRBJ2-7, is EAGVAQSPRYKIIEKRQSVAFWCNPISGHATLYWYQQILGQGPKLLIQFQNNGVVDDSQLPKDRFSAERLKGVDSTLKIQPAKLEDSAVYLCASSTSGRRYEQYFGPGTRLTVT.

The rearrangement links TRBV4-1 to TRBJ2-5; D tentatively reads TRBD1 or TRBD2 (6 bases each). The DNA end lines up better with TRBJ2-7; the J call may be wrong. Germline assignment: CDR1 MGHRA and CDR2 YSYEKL. This CDR3 contains 15 residues. The CDR3 DNA sequence: TGCGCCAGCAGCCAAGGGGGGGCAGGAGCCTACGAGCAGTACTTC. This encodes CASSQGGAGAYEQYF.

The chain joins TRBV29-1 to TRBJ1-1; D is undetermined. Germline V gene lookup returns CDR1 SQVTM and CDR2 ANQGSEA. This CDR3 has 10 residues. With 4 bases removed from V and 6 bases from J, the gap between germline ends came to 6 bases. CDR3 protein: CSVGVPEAFF. The CDR3 nucleotides are TGCAGCGTTGGGGTGCCTGAAGCTTTCTTT.